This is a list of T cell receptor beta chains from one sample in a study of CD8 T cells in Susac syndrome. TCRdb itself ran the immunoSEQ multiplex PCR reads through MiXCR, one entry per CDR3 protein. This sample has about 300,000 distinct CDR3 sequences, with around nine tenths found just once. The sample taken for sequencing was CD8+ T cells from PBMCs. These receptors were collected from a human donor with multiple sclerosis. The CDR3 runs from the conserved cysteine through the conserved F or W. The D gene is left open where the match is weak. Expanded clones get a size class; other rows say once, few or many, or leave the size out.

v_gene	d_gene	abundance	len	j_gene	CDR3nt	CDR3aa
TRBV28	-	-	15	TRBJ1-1	TGTGCCAGCAGTTCCCCGGGCAGGGGGAACACTGAAGCTTTCTTT	CASSSPGRGNTEAFF
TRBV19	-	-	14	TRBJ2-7	TGTGCCAGTAGCGCCGGGACGTATACCTACGAGCAGTACTTC	CASSAGTYTYEQYF
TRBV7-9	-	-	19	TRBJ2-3	TGTGCCAGCAGCTTAGAGTATGGAAGGAGGGGGCCCCCCACAGATACGCAGTATTTT	CASSLEYGRRGPPTDTQYF
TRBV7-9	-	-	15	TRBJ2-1	TGTGCCAGCAAGTCAGGGAAAAGCTCCTACAATGAGCAGTTCTTC	CASKSGKSSYNEQFF
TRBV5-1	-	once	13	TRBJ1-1	TGCGCCAGCAGCTTGTCAGCGAACACTGAAGCTTTCTTT	CASSLSANTEAFF
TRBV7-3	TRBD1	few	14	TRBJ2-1	TGTGCCAGCAGCCCCCGGGACAGCTACAATGAGCAGTTCTTC	CASSPRDSYNEQFF
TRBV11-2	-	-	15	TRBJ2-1	TGTGCCAGCAGCCTAGACACAGGGCCCTACAATGAGCAGTTCTTC	CASSLDTGPYNEQFF
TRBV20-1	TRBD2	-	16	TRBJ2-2	TGCAGTGCTAGCGGGCTAGCGGGAGCGAACACCGGGGAGCTGTTTTTT	CSASGLAGANTGELFF
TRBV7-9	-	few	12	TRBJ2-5	TGTGCCAGCAGCCCCCCTCCGGAGACCCAGTACTTC	CASSPPPETQYF
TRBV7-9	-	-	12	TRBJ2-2	TGTGCCAGCAGCCCACATTCCGGGGAGCTGTTTTTT	CASSPHSGELFF
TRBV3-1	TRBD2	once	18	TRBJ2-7	TGTGCCAGCAGCCCAAAGCGGGCTAGCGGTCAAAGCTCCTACGAGCAGTACTTC	CASSPKRASGQSSYEQYF
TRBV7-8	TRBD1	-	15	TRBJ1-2	TGTGCCAGCAGCACCCCCGGGACAGGGGGCGGTGGCTACACCTTC	CASSTPGTGGGGYTF
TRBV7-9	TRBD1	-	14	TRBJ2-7	TGTGCCAGCAGCCAGCCGGGACAGCCCTACGAGCAGTACTTC	CASSQPGQPYEQYF
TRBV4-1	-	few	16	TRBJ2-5	TGCGCCAGCAGCCAAGAGAGGACTGGAGGGCCGGAGACCCAGTACTTC	CASSQERTGGPETQYF
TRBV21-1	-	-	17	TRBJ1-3	TGTGCCAGCAGCAAAATTGAGGGGGGGTTCTCTGGAAACACCATATATTTT	CASSKIEGGFSGNTIYF
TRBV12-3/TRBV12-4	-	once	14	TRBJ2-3	TGTGCCAGCAGTTTAGGGGGGCCCCCAGATACGCAGTATTTT	CASSLGGPPDTQYF
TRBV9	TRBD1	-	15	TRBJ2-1	TGTGCCAGCAGCGCCGGGACAGGGACCTCAGTTGAGCAGTTCTTC	CASSAGTGTSVEQFF
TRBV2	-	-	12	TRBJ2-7	TGTGCCAGCTGCCTCTACCCCGTCCAGCAGTACTTC	CASCLYPVQQYF
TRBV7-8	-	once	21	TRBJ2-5	TGTGCCAGCAGCCCAAAACCGGGCGATTGGCACTACGGGTCCCTCACGGAGACCCAGTACTTC	CASSPKPGDWHYGSLTETQYF
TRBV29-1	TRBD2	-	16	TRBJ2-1	TGCAGCGTTGACGGGATAAAGCGGGAGGGCCTTAATGAGCAGTTCTTC	CSVDGIKREGLNEQFF
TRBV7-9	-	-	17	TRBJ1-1	TGTGCCAGCGGCTTAGGGCTCGGGGTCCCCGGGTACACTGAAGCTTTCTTT	CASGLGLGVPGYTEAFF
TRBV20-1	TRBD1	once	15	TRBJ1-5	TGCAGTGCTCCAGACAGGGAGGAAGAAGGGCAGCCCCAGCATTTT	CSAPDREEEGQPQHF
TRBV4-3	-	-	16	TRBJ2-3	TGCGCCAGCAGCCAGGACCAGGGGACTAGCACAGATACGCAGTATTTT	CASSQDQGTSTDTQYF
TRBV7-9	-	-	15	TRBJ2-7	TGTGCCAGCAGCTTATCCGGCACGGTGACCTACGAGCAGTACTTC	CASSLSGTVTYEQYF
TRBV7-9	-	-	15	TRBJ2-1	TGTGCCAGCAGCCCCCTTGGGGGAGCCCACAATGAGCAGTTCTTC	CASSPLGGAHNEQFF
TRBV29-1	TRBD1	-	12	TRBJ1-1	TGCAGCGCTTTGACAGGGGTGGTTGAAGCTTTCTTT	CSALTGVVEAFF
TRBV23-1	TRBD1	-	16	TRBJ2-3	TGCGCCAGCAGTCAACCTCCGGGACAGAGCACAGATACGCAGTATTTT	CASSQPPGQSTDTQYF
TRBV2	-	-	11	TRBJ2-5	TGTGCCAGCGATATGGGGCGGGTCCAGTACTTC	CASDMGRVQYF
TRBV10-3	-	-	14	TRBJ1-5	TGTGCCATCAGTGAGTCTCGGGGGAATCAGCCCCAGCATTTT	CAISESRGNQPQHF
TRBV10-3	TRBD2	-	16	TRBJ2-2	TGTGCCATCAGCGGGACCGGACTAGGGATACCCGGGGAGCTGTTTTTT	CAISGTGLGIPGELFF
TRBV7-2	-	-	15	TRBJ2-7	TGTGCCAGCACCTTTGGGGCAGGCACCTCCTACGAGCAGTACTTC	CASTFGAGTSYEQYF